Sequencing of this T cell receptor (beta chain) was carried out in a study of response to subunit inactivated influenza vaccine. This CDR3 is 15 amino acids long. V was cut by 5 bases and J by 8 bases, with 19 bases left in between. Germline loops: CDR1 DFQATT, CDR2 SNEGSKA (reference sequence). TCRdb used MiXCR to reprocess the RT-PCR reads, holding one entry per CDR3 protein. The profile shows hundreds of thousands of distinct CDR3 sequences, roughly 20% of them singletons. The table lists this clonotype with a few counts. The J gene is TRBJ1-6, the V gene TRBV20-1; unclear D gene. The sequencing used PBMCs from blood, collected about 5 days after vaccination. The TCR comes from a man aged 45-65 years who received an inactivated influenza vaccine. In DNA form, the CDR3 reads TGCAGTGCTCCGTCTTGGGCAGAGAGCTATTCACCCCTCCACTTT. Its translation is CSAPSWAESYSPLHF.